This T cell receptor (beta chain) was sequenced in a study of cytomegalovirus exposure and HLA in healthy donors. Study results and caveats: Immune exposure was documented only through CMV serostatus. A prior analysis recorded that most TCR beta V segments were productive about 90% or about 30% of the time. A later analysis reportedly identified an Asian-associated ancestry cluster as carrying fewer N-insertions than the roughly 600-donor mean.

The PCR was carried out with 60 Vbeta primers and 13 Jbeta primers. Per the study methods: Roughly 11 million shared chains were among approximately 87 million unique TCR beta chains counted in a later analysis. Only in-frame clones appear in the TCRdb table, and some are missing; sequencing was by immunoSEQ multiplex PCR. That table supplies the V and J calls and clone size; D and trimming were determined from the DNA. The sample includes over 130,000 clones, roughly 83% of them seen just once. Of note for this clone: Its antigen is not identified.

Germline CDR1 MGHDK, CDR2 SYGVNS. V was clipped by 2 bases and J by 3 bases, with 10 bases between them. The CDR3 has 15 residues. Input material: PBMCs. The source is a human donor in good health. V and J are TRBV25-1 and TRBJ1-4; weak D call: TRBD1 (6 bases). The CDR3 here is CASSESGGSNEKLFF. The CDR3, as DNA: TGTGCCAGCAGTGAAAGCGGGGGCTCTAATGAAAAACTGTTTTTT.